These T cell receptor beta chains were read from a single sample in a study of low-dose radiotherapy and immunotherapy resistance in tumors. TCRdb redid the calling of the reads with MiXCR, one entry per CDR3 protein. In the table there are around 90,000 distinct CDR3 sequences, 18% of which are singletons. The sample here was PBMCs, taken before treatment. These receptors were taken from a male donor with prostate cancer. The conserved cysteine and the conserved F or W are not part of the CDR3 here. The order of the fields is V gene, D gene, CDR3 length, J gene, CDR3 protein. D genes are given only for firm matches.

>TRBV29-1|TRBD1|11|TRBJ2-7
SASGQATYEQY
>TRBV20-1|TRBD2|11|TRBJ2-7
SAMKAGGREQY
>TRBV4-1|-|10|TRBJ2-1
ASSHRNNEQF
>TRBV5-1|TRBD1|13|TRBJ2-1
ASTPSGQGADEQF
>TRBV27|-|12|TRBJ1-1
ASSFAREHTEAF
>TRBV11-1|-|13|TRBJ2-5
ASSLTNGNQETQY
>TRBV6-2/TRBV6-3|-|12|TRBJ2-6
ASSYWSGANVLT
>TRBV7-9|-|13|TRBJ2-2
ASSLVLTNTGELF
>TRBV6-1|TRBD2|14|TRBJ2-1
ASRLAGLADQGEQF
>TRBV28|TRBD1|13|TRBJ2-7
ASSFLSTGTYEQY
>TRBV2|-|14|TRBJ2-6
ASSEWQGTGANVLT
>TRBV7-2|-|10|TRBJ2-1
ASSPIDNEQF
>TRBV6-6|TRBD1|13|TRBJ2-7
ASSYSTGGTYEQY